This TCR beta chain was sequenced during a study of T cells in Graves' hyperthyroidism and ophthalmopathy. From RNA transcripts, TCR beta CDR3 regions were amplified. The HTBI primer set was used in a first-round RT-PCR of the TCR CDR3. TCRdb recomputed calls from the multiplex PCR reads with MiXCR, one row per CDR3 protein. The table has about 410,000 distinct CDR3 sequences, approximately 15% seen once. Germline CDR1 and CDR2: LGHDT and YNNKEL (reference sequence). V gave up 5 bases and J gave up 7 bases, with 8 bases separating them. CDR3 length equals 12 residues. Enrolled ophthalmopathy patients presented with a Clinical Activity Score of at least 3, a NOSPECS grade of at least 4, and disease duration under 3 months. This clonotype has at least ten counts.

Sequences were obtained from blood. The clonotype was recovered from a man between 18 and 29 years old with Graves' ophthalmopathy. The chain is built from TRBV3-1 and TRBJ1-4, with D unresolved. The CDR3 coding sequence is TGTGCCAGCAGCAGCGGCGGTGAAAAACTGTTTTTT. It translates to CASSSGGEKLFF.